The 18 T cell receptor beta chains presented below share a single source sample, sequenced in a study of blood T cell repertoires in COVID-19. TCRdb's copy holds only in-frame clones and misses some; the assay was immunoSEQ multiplex PCR. The table includes over 90,000 clones, roughly 90% detected once. Sequencing was carried out using peripheral blood. The receptors come from a woman between 55 and 75 years old with acute or convalescent COVID-19.

The chain carries TRBV28 and TRBJ2-5; 7 bases line up with TRBD1. Trimming took 6 bases from V and 5 from J; bases not matched to a gene: 9. The germline CDR1 and CDR2 sequences are MDHEN and SYDVKM. The CDR3 length is 14 residues. CDR3 DNA sequence: TGTGCCAGCAGGTCACAGGGGACGCGGGAGACCCAGTACTTC. The encoded protein is CASRSQGTRETQYF.

This chain uses TRBV10-3 with TRBJ1-1; weak D call: TRBD1 (6 bases). CDR1 ENHRY and CDR2 SYGVKD come from the germline V gene. The CDR3 covers 12 residues. Trimming shortened V by 11 bases and J by 3 bases, and 13 bases separated the two germline ends. DNA for the CDR3: TGTGCCTCTCGAGGGGGGGACACTGAAGCTTTCTTT. This codes for CASRGGDTEAFF.

This clone was counted once. The chain has TRBV7-8 and TRBJ2-5; D might be TRBD1 (5 bases). Per germline, CDR1 SGHVS and CDR2 FQNEAQ. The CDR3 consists of 13 residues. V was trimmed by 2 bases and J by 5 bases, leaving 9 bases between them. CDR3 protein: CASSLQTVETQYF. The CDR3 nucleotides read TGTGCCAGCAGCTTACAGACAGTTGAGACCCAGTACTTC. The entire variable domain, with the rest obtained from reference TRBV7-8 and TRBJ2-5, is as follows: GAGVSQSPRYKVAKRGQDVALRCDPISGHVSLFWYQQALGQGPEFLTYFQNEAQLDKSGLPSDRFFAERPEGSVSTLKIQRTQQEDSAVYLCASSLQTVETQYFGPGTRLLVL.

The rearrangement joins TRBV28 to TRBJ2-3; 7 positions agree with TRBD2. The V segment lost 1 base and the J segment 4 bases; nucleotides outside the gene matches: 5. CDR1 MDHEN and CDR2 SYDVKM come from the germline V gene. The CDR3 is 15 amino acids. CDR3 DNA: TGTGCCAGCAGTTTATATACGGGAGGAGCAGATACGCAGTATTTT. Its translation: CASSLYTGGADTQYF.

The rearrangement links TRBV7-2 to TRBJ2-4; D is unclear. V was clipped by 0 bases and J by 5 bases, with 8 bases between them. The germline CDR1 and CDR2 sequences are SGHTA and FQGNSA. This CDR3 comprises 14 residues. CDR3 coding DNA: TGTGCCAGCAGCTTAGCTGTCTCGGAAAACATTCAGTACTTC. Protein: CASSLAVSENIQYF. Using reference TRBV7-2 and TRBJ2-4 for the parts outside the CDR3, the full variable domain is GAGVSQSPSNKVTEKGKDVELRCDPISGHTALYWYRQSLGQGLEFLIYFQGNSAPDKSGLPSDRFSAERTGGSVSTLTIQRTQQEDSAVYLCASSLAVSENIQYFGAGTRLSVL.

The chain is built from TRBV6-5 and TRBJ1-3, with no clear D. With 4 bases removed from V and 4 bases from J, the gap between germline ends came to 8 bases. Germline values: CDR1 MNHEY, CDR2 SVGAGI. The CDR3 sequence is 13 residues long. The CDR3 reads CASSSLFGNTIYF. DNA for the CDR3: TGTGCCAGCAGTTCCCTCTTCGGAAACACCATATATTTT.

The V and J genes are TRBV5-1 and TRBJ1-5; D may be TRBD1 (6 bases). The CDR3 has 15 amino acids. Germline CDR1 SGHRS, CDR2 YFSETQ. The V gene lost 0 bases and the J gene lost 4 bases, with 11 bases spanning the gap. CDR3 coding DNA: TGCGCCAGCAGCTTGGCCGGGGGGGCAAATCAGCCCCAGCATTTT. It yields the protein CASSLAGGANQPQHF.

Regarding this clone: At one boundary the junction diverges from the germline segment, which might be a read error. The rearrangement joins TRBV6-1 to TRBJ2-6; 8 bases are a match to TRBD1. Germline V gene data show CDR1 as MNHNS and CDR2 as SASEGT. This CDR3 is built from 18 residues. DNA of the CDR3: TGTGCCAGCAGGGAAGGCCTAACAGGGGGCTCTGGGGCCAACGTCCTGACTTTC. It encodes CASREGLTGGSGANVLTF.

This rearrangement joins TRBV6-1 to TRBJ2-1; 10 bases map to TRBD2. V was pared by 2 bases and J by 9 bases, with 10 bases of the junction left unmatched. The CDR3 extends over 16 amino acids. Germline assignment: CDR1 MNHNS and CDR2 SASEGT. CDR3 DNA sequence: TGTGCCAGCAGTGAAAGCCTAGCGGGAGATAGGGTTGAGCAGTTCTTC. It specifies CASSESLAGDRVEQFF.

Only a few counts were recorded for this clone. The genes are TRBV5-1 and TRBJ1-6, with 8 positions matching TRBD1. Germline assignment: CDR1 SGHRS and CDR2 YFSETQ. J gave up 10 bases and V 4 bases, and 10 bases lay outside the gene matches. The CDR3 runs to 15 residues. CDR3 protein: CASSPKGQGGSPLHF. Here the CDR3 DNA reads TGCGCCAGCAGCCCGAAAGGACAGGGTGGCTCACCCCTCCACTTT.

The chain joins TRBV6-5 to TRBJ1-2; 11 bases align to TRBD1. Germline loops: CDR1 MNHEY, CDR2 SVGAGI. This CDR3 spans 16 amino acids. V was clipped by 0 bases and J by 5 bases; unmatched bases: 5. The CDR3 protein is CASSYSSGQGAYGYTF. The CDR3 nucleotides are TGTGCCAGCAGTTACTCGAGCGGACAGGGGGCATATGGCTACACCTTC.

CDR3 sequence: CASGTRDNEQFF. The CDR3 DNA reads as TGTGCCAGCGGCACGAGGGACAATGAGCAGTTCTTC. V and J are TRBV28 and TRBJ2-1, with TRBD2 as a possible D gene (5 bases). V gave up 8 bases and J gave up 5 bases, with 10 bases separating them. This CDR3 comprises 12 residues. The V gene's germline CDR1 is MDHEN and CDR2 SYDVKM.

The V call is TRBV10-1, the J call TRBJ2-2, with unresolved D. From germline, CDR1 is WNHNN and CDR2 SYGVQD (reference sequence). The CDR3 has 15 residues. Trimming took off 4 bases at V and 4 bases at J, with 13 bases between the two ends. In DNA form, the CDR3 reads TGCGCCAGCAGTGGACCCCCCCCGGGCACCGGGGAGCTGTTTTTT. Translating it yields CASSGPPPGTGELFF.

The rearrangement joins TRBV7-9 to TRBJ1-1; D not resolved. Looked up from germline, CDR1 is SEHNR and CDR2 is FQNEAQ (reference sequence). The CDR3 is 12 residues long. V lost 3 bases to trimming and J lost 7 bases, with 9 bases between them. CDR3 in amino acids: CASSFSEFEAFF. The CDR3 nucleotides are TGTGCCAGCAGCTTCTCGGAGTTTGAAGCTTTCTTT.

This clone has only a few counts. V and J are TRBV19 and TRBJ2-7; tentative D call: TRBD1 (5 bases). The CDR3 consists of 15 residues. The germline V and J ends were trimmed by 6 bases and 2 bases, with 17 bases remaining between them. Germline CDR1 and CDR2: LNHDA and SQIVND (reference sequence). The CDR3 nucleotides read TGTGCCAGTAGCCTACAGGTGCTGGGTCCCTACGAGCAGTACTTC. It translates to CASSLQVLGPYEQYF.

The chain recombines TRBV5-1 with TRBJ2-3; TRBD1 matches 7 bases. V trimming: 8 bases; J trimming: 0 bases; junction bases outside the gene matches: 6. The germline CDR1 and CDR2 sequences are SGHRS and YFSETQ. This CDR3 spans 14 amino acids. The CDR3 region has the DNA TGCGCCAGTCGACAGGGTCAAAGCACAGATACGCAGTATTTT. As protein: CASRQGQSTDTQYF.

J is TRBJ2-1 and V is TRBV21-1; the table gives TRBD2 as D, unverified against the DNA. TRBV21-1 is given as a pseudogene. The length of the CDR3 is 14 residues. In DNA, the CDR3 is TGTGCCAGCAGCAACTCGGGGAGCTACAATGAGCAGTTCTTC. This gives the protein CASSNSGSYNEQFF.

V usage is TRBV12-3 or TRBV12-4 and J usage is TRBJ1-4, with D hard to call. The CDR3 covers 12 residues. Deletions cut 3 bases from V and 8 bases from J, with 7 bases between. The CDR3 protein is CASSFPREKLFF. The CDR3 region has the DNA TGTGCCAGCAGTTTTCCTAGAGAAAAACTGTTTTTT.